This TCR beta chain was recorded in a study of blood T cells in healthy people across ages. In this sample, this clonotype turned up many times. No antigen is known for it. Together with a sample-barcoded 5' primer, a J-beta primer mix was included in a second PCR lasting about 6 to 12 cycles. TCRdb re-analysed the 5' RACE reads in MiXCR, keeping a single row per CDR3 protein. In the table there are around 800,000 distinct CDR3 sequences, about 45% of which are singletons. Study-wide points: Diversity of TCR beta correlated strongly with naive T cell percentage. CMV status of donors was unknown, possibly confounding expanded clonotype changes.

The CDR3 has 14 residues. V shed 4 bases and J 6 bases; nucleotides not matched to a gene: 3. Germline-derived CDR1 and CDR2 are SGHTA and FQGNSA. The chain employs TRBV7-2 and TRBJ2-7, with 13 nucleotides matching TRBD2. The sequenced material came from blood. This clonotype originated in a man aged 80 or over in good health. The CDR3 here is CASSSGTSGTEQYF. DNA of the CDR3: TGTGCCAGCAGCTCCGGGACTAGCGGGACCGAGCAGTACTTC.